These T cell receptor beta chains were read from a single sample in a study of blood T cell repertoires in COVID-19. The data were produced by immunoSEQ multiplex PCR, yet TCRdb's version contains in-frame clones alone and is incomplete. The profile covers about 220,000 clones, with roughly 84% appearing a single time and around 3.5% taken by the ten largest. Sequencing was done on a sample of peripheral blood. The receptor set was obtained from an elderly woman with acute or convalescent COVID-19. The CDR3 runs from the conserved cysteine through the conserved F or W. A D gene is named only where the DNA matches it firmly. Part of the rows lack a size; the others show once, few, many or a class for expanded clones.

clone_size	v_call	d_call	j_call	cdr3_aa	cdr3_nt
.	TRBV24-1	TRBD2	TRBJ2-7	CATSDSRLADEQYF	TGTGCCACCAGTGATTCCAGACTAGCGGACGAGCAGTACTTC
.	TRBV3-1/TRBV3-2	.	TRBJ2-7	CASSQRVGPQGEQYF	TGTGCCAGCAGCCAAAGGGTCGGGCCTCAGGGCGAGCAGTACTTC
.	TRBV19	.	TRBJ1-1	CASSTTQGVMNTEAFF	TGTGCCAGTAGTACCACCCAAGGGGTCATGAACACTGAAGCTTTCTTT
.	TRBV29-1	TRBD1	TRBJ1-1	CSVDDRVTEAFF	TGCAGCGTTGATGACAGGGTGACTGAAGCTTTCTTT
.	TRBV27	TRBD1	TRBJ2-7	CASTPSGQGPYEQYF	TGTGCCAGCACTCCCTCGGGACAGGGCCCCTACGAGCAGTACTTC
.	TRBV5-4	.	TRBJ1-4	CASSSPGHRTGEKLFF	TGTGCCAGCAGCTCACCGGGACATAGGACGGGCGAAAAACTGTTTTTT
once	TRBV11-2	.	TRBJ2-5	CASSFGRGETQYF	TGTGCCAGCAGCTTCGGTAGAGGAGAGACCCAGTACTTC
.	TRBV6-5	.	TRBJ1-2	CASRLSGNYGYTF	TGTGCCAGCAGGTTGTCGGGGAACTATGGCTACACCTTC
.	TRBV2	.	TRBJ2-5	CASGRQSETQYF	TGTGCCAGCGGAAGACAGTCGGAGACCCAGTACTTC
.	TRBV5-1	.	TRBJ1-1	CASSLGLVNTEAFF	TGCGCCAGCAGCCTCGGGTTAGTGAACACTGAAGCTTTCTTT